This T cell receptor beta chain was sequenced in a study of cytomegalovirus exposure and HLA in healthy donors. Study findings and constraints: A reported reduction in N-insertions relative to the 666-donor mean was seen in an Asian-associated ancestry cluster in a later analysis.

Primers: 60 Vbeta forward and 13 Jbeta reverse. Clones were sequenced by immunoSEQ multiplex PCR, and TCRdb holds only the in-frame ones, with some missing. The sample has about 95,000 clones, under 85% seen once. A note on this clone: Its cognate antigen is unknown.

The receptor was isolated from a woman aged 40 to 50 in good health and CMV-seropositive. The sequencing sample was made of PBMCs.

The CDR3 region has the DNA TGTGCCAGCAGTTTTGCGTCAGCGGATATCTACGAGCAGTACTTC. It is translated as CASSFASADIYEQYF. This rearrangement joins TRBV6-5 to TRBJ2-7, with a weak D call TRBD2 (5 bases). Germline V gene lookup returns CDR1 MNHEY and CDR2 SVGAGI. The CDR3 extends over 15 amino acids. V lost 4 bases and J 3 bases, leaving 16 bases between the germline ends.